Sequencing of this T cell receptor (beta chain) was carried out in a study of neurological immune-mediated disorders. The J segment lost 5 bases and the V segment lost 4 bases, leaving 2 bases of the junction unmatched. From germline, CDR1 is ENHRY and CDR2 SYGVKD. The CDR3 has 15 amino acids. Stated time point: longitudinal time-point 3. MiXCR was run by TCRdb on the 5' RACE reads, yielding one entry per CDR3 protein. The sample lists about 50,000 distinct CDR3 sequences, 6.5% to 8.5% seen once, with 1.9% in the top ten. This clonotype was seen ten or more times. Sequences were obtained from PBMCs. This receptor was identified in a woman in her thirties or forties in good health. The chain employs TRBV10-3 and TRBJ2-1; TRBD2 agrees at 13 bases. The CDR3: CAISAGLAGDNEQFF. CDR3 sequence (DNA): TGTGCCATCAGTGCCGGACTAGCGGGAGACAATGAGCAGTTCTTC.